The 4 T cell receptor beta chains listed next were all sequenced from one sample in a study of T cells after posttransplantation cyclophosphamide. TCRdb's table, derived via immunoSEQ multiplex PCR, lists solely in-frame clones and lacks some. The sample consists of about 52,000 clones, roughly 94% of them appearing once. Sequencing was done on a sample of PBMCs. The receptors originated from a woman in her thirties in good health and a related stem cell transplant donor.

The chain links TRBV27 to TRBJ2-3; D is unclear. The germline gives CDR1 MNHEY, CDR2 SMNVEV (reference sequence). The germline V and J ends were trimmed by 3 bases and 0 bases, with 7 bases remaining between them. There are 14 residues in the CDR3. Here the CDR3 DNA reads TGTGCCAGCAGTTTTACCAGTAGCACAGATACGCAGTATTTT. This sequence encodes CASSFTSSTDTQYF.

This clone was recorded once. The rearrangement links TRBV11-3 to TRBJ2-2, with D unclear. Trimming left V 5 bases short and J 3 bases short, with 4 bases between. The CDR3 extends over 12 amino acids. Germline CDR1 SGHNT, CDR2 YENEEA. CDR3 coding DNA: TGTGCCAGCAGCCCAGACACCGGGGAGCTGTTTTTT. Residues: CASSPDTGELFF.

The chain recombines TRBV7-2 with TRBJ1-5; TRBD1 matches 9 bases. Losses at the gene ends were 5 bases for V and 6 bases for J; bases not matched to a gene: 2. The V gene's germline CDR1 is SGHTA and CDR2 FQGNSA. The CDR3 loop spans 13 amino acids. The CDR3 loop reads CASSRDRVQPQHF. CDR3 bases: TGTGCCAGCAGCCGGGACAGGGTTCAGCCCCAGCATTTT. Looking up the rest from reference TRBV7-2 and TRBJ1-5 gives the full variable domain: GAGVSQSPSNKVTEKGKDVELRCDPISGHTALYWYRQSLGQGLEFLIYFQGNSAPDKSGLPSDRFSAERTGGSVSTLTIQRTQQEDSAVYLCASSRDRVQPQHFGDGTRLSIL.

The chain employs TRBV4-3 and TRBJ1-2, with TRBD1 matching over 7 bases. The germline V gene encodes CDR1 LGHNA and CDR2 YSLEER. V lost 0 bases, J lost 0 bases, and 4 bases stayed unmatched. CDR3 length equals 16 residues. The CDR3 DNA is TGCGCCAGCAGCCAAGAAAACCAGGGGGCTAACTATGGCTACACCTTC. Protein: CASSQENQGANYGYTF.